This T cell receptor beta chain originates from a study of regulatory and conventional T cells in breast cancer (dated by TCRdb to about 2015). The method behind the library was PCR. This sample was sequenced with an Illumina MiSeq. TCRdb reanalyzed the raw reads on its own, using fastp at Q25 for trimming and MiXCR for clone calling, and kept in-frame beta chains. Each record represents a unique CDR3 protein, reported with the most common genes and DNA among its rows. The sample table lists fewer than 11,000 distinct CDR3 sequences, about 35% of them with a count of one. Roughly 6% of the sample belongs to the ten largest clones. As to this clonotype: The target of this receptor is not known. Nothing much larger sits one base from this clone, and base qualities are not available.

The CDR3 sequence holds 15 residues, the cysteine and phenylalanine included. Just the 45-base CDR3 DNA is kept, in frame starting at base 1. CDR1 and CDR2 are read off the germline V gene as ENHRY and SYGVKD. V and J are truncated by 8 bases and 0 bases respectively, leaving an intervening sequence of 15 bases. This clonotype originated in a male donor in good health. The source material was conventional T cells from blood. This chain is built from TRBV10-3 and TRBJ2-3; TRBD2 is possibly the D segment (6 matching bases). The sequenced DNA is TGTGCCATCTGGAGGGCAGCTTCTAGCACAGATACGCAGTATTTT. Its amino acids are CAIWRAASSTDTQYF.